A selection of T cell receptor beta chains follows, all from one sample in a study of blood T cell repertoires in COVID-19. Measured with immunoSEQ multiplex PCR; TCRdb has only the in-frame clones, and not every one. The table includes around 180,000 clones, approximately 85% detected once. Material for sequencing was peripheral blood. The receptor source for this set is a human donor with active or convalescent COVID-19. The donor label of this sample is uncertain. Each CDR3 is given with its conserved first and last residue. A D gene is named only where the DNA matches it firmly. Rows may omit the clone size; those that give it use once, few, many or a size class.

>TRBV5-1|TRBD2|TRBJ2-2|few
TGCGCCAGCAGCTTGGGGCCAGCGGGAGGGGATACCGGGGAGCTGTTTTTT
CASSLGPAGGDTGELFF
>TRBV6-1|.|TRBJ1-4|.
TGTGCCAGCAGTGACAGGATCGGTGAAAAACTGTTTTTT
CASSDRIGEKLFF
>TRBV18|TRBD1|TRBJ1-5|.
TGTGCCAGCTCATGGGACAGGGGCAGCAATCAGCCCCAGCATTTT
CASSWDRGSNQPQHF
>TRBV12-5|TRBD2|TRBJ2-1|.
TGTGCTAGTTCGTCCGGGGCGGGAGAGGGTCGGAAGTTCTTC
CASSSGAGEGRKFF
>TRBV27|.|TRBJ1-2|.
TGTGCCAGCAGTACCGGGCAGGGGTTTGACGGCTACACCTTC
CASSTGQGFDGYTF
>TRBV9|.|TRBJ1-1|.
TGTGCCAGCAGCGTAGGGCCCTCCAGGGACACTGAAGCTTTCTTT
CASSVGPSRDTEAFF
>TRBV6-2/TRBV6-3|.|TRBJ2-2|.
TGTGCCAGCAGCCCCGCGTTTGCAGGGTGGAGTAACGGGGAGCTGTTTTTT
CASSPAFAGWSNGELFF
>TRBV2|TRBD1|TRBJ1-3|.
TGTGCCAGCAGTGTGGGACAGCGAAGGGATTTT
CASSVGQRRDF
>TRBV4-1|.|TRBJ2-5|.
TGCGCCAGCAGCAACCGTTGGGGAGCGGTGGAGACCCAGTACTTC
CASSNRWGAVETQYF
>TRBV6-5|TRBD2|TRBJ2-7|.
TGTGCCAGCAGACAAAGCGGGGTTCAATCCCACGAGCAGTACTTC
CASRQSGVQSHEQYF
>TRBV10-2|TRBD2|TRBJ2-3|.
TGCGCCAGCAGAAGCCAATCGGGACTAGCGACAGATACGCAGTATTTT
CASRSQSGLATDTQYF
>TRBV7-9|.|TRBJ1-5|once
TGTGCCAGCAGCTTCTCGACAGGTAGCCAGCCCCAGCATTTT
CASSFSTGSQPQHF
>TRBV19|TRBD1|TRBJ2-7|.
TGTGCCAGTAAGATTAGGGGACAGGGTTACGAGCAGTACTTC
CASKIRGQGYEQYF
>TRBV7-9|.|TRBJ1-2|.
TGTGCCAGCAGCTTAAGCGAGGTCCTCGGCTACACCTTC
CASSLSEVLGYTF
>TRBV20-1|TRBD1|TRBJ1-1|.
TGCAGTGCTAGTGGTACAGGGGGGGACACTGAAGCTTTCTTT
CSASGTGGDTEAFF
>TRBV7-2|TRBD1|TRBJ1-1|.
TGTGCCAGCAGCCAATCCCGGCAGGGGGCTCTGTCTTTCTTT
CASSQSRQGALSFF
>TRBV7-9|TRBD1|TRBJ1-2|.
TGTGCCAGCAGCTTTGACAGGGCTGGCTACACCTTC
CASSFDRAGYTF
>TRBV10-3|TRBD1|TRBJ1-1|.
TGTGCCATCAGCCCACGGGACAGGGCCACTGAAGCTTTCTTT
CAISPRDRATEAFF
>TRBV2|.|TRBJ2-2|.
TGTGCCAGCAGGGGACAAGTTAACACCGGGGAGCTGTTTTTT
CASRGQVNTGELFF
>TRBV5-4|.|TRBJ2-3|.
TGTGCCAGCAGCTTGGACAGGACCACAGATACGCAGTATTTT
CASSLDRTTDTQYF
>TRBV20-1|.|TRBJ2-1|.
TGCAGTTTAGGAGCGGAGCAGTTCTTC
CSLGAEQFF
>TRBV3-1/TRBV3-2|.|TRBJ2-1|.
TGTGCCAGCAGCCCCCGGGGGACCTTGGGCGATGAGCAGTTCTTC
CASSPRGTLGDEQFF
>TRBV11-2|TRBD2|TRBJ2-7|.
TGTGCCAGCAGCTTAGGTTCTAGCGGGGGGGCAGTCGAGCAGTACTTC
CASSLGSSGGAVEQYF
>TRBV7-9|.|TRBJ2-2|.
TGTGCCAGCAGCCCGAGAGGCACCGGGGAGCTGTTTTTT
CASSPRGTGELFF
>TRBV30|.|TRBJ2-5|.
TGTGCCTGGAACCTACACCAAGAGACCCAGTACTTC
CAWNLHQETQYF
>TRBV27|.|TRBJ1-2|.
TGTGCCAGCTGCCGGCCAGGTCGAGGCTACACCTTC
CASCRPGRGYTF
>TRBV19|.|TRBJ2-3|few
TGTGCCATCGGGACTCAATTCACAGATACGCAGTATTTT
CAIGTQFTDTQYF
>TRBV28|TRBD1|TRBJ1-5|.
TGTGCCAGCAGCCGGGACAGGGGTCGTCAGCCCCAGCATTTT
CASSRDRGRQPQHF
>TRBV5-4|TRBD2|TRBJ2-1|few
TGTGCCAGCAGCAACCGACTAGCGGGAGGGTGGGCTAACGAGCAGTTCTTC
CASSNRLAGGWANEQFF
>TRBV7-2|.|TRBJ1-4|.
TGTGCCAGCAGCACCAGTTCGGGGGGAAATGAAAAACTGTTTTTT
CASSTSSGGNEKLFF
>TRBV11-3|TRBD1|TRBJ1-3|.
TGTGCCAGCAGCTCCCGACAGGGACGATCAGGAAACACCATATATTTT
CASSSRQGRSGNTIYF
>TRBV28|TRBD2|TRBJ2-3|.
TGTGCCAGCAGTCCCAGTGGAGCGGGGGCCCTGGATACGCAGTATTTT
CASSPSGAGALDTQYF
>TRBV24-1|.|TRBJ1-1|.
TGTGCCACCAGTGATAGGGGGTCGAACACTGAAGCTTTCTTT
CATSDRGSNTEAFF
>TRBV5-1|TRBD2|TRBJ2-3|.
TGCGCCAGCAGTTCACCGCTAGCGGGAGGGCCGAAGAAAGATACGCAGTATTTT
CASSSPLAGGPKKDTQYF
>TRBV6-5|TRBD1|TRBJ1-2|.
TGTGCCAGCAGTTACCTGGGACAGGGGCGCGGCTACACCTTC
CASSYLGQGRGYTF
>TRBV24-1|TRBD1|TRBJ2-3|.
TGTGCCACCAGTGATCCAAAGGGGACAGTGAGCACAGATACGCAGTATTTT
CATSDPKGTVSTDTQYF
>TRBV10-1|.|TRBJ2-3|.
TGCGCCAGCAGTGACAGAAGGGCTCGAGCGGGCGTCGGCTCAGATACGCAGTATTTT
CASSDRRARAGVGSDTQYF
>TRBV19|TRBD2|TRBJ2-5|.
TGTGCCAGTAGTGTTAGCGGGAGCCCGGAGACCCAGTACTTC
CASSVSGSPETQYF
>TRBV5-6|.|TRBJ1-1|few
TGTGCCAGCAGCCGCAGCGGGGGCGGACTGAACACTGAAGCTTTCTTT
CASSRSGGGLNTEAFF
>TRBV7-9|TRBD2|TRBJ2-5|.
TGTGCCAGTATTTTTTTAGCGGGGGGCCAAGAGACCCAGTACTTC
CASIFLAGGQETQYF
>TRBV28|TRBD1|TRBJ1-5|.
TGTGTCCCCACCCACGAGACGGTGGGACAGCTCTTATGGCCCCAGCATTTT
CVPTHETVGQLLWPQHF
>TRBV7-2|TRBD2|TRBJ2-1|.
TGTGCCAGCAGTTTACTAGCGGGAGGAGGCAATGAGCAGTTCTTC
CASSLLAGGGNEQFF
>TRBV12-3/TRBV12-4|.|TRBJ2-1|.
TGTGCCAGCCCTTCGGGGGTCCGGGTCCTGGAGTTCTTC
CASPSGVRVLEFF
>TRBV3-1/TRBV3-2|.|TRBJ2-3|.
TGTGCCAGCAGCCAAACACCTAGCACAGATACGCAGTATTTT
CASSQTPSTDTQYF
>TRBV25-1|.|TRBJ2-3|.
TGTGCCAGCAGTGAATACCGGGGGAGCACAGATACGCAGTATTTT
CASSEYRGSTDTQYF
>TRBV19|TRBD2|TRBJ2-7|once
TGTGCCAGTAACCCGGGAGGGTCCTACGAGCAGTACTTC
CASNPGGSYEQYF
>TRBV3-1/TRBV3-2|TRBD2|TRBJ2-5|.
TGTGCCAGCAGCCAAGACCTGGGACTAGCGGGAGGAGCCGGAGAGACCCAGTACTTC
CASSQDLGLAGGAGETQYF
>TRBV6-2/TRBV6-3|TRBD1|TRBJ2-7|.
TGTGCCAGCAGTCATATGGACAGGGACGAGCAGTACTTC
CASSHMDRDEQYF
>TRBV6-2/TRBV6-3|.|TRBJ1-4|.
TGTGCCAGCAGTTACGATAAGTCGAGAGGGGAAAAACTGTTTTTT
CASSYDKSRGEKLFF
>TRBV2|.|TRBJ2-5|.
TGTGCCAGCAGTGGGCTAGTTGAGACCCAGTACTTC
CASSGLVETQYF
>TRBV3-1/TRBV3-2|.|TRBJ2-7|.
TGTGCCAGCAGCCGTCCGGGGTTCGAGCAGTACTTC
CASSRPGFEQYF
>TRBV7-9|TRBD2|TRBJ2-7|.
TGTGCCAGCAGCCCCCCAGGCCAGCGGGGCTCCTACGAGCAGTACTTC
CASSPPGQRGSYEQYF
>TRBV7-2|.|TRBJ2-3|.
TGTGCCAGCAGCTCGGTCACAGATACGCAGTATTTT
CASSSVTDTQYF
>TRBV20-1|.|TRBJ1-1|many
TGCAGTGCCACGAACCGAGCTGAAGCTTTCTTT
CSATNRAEAFF